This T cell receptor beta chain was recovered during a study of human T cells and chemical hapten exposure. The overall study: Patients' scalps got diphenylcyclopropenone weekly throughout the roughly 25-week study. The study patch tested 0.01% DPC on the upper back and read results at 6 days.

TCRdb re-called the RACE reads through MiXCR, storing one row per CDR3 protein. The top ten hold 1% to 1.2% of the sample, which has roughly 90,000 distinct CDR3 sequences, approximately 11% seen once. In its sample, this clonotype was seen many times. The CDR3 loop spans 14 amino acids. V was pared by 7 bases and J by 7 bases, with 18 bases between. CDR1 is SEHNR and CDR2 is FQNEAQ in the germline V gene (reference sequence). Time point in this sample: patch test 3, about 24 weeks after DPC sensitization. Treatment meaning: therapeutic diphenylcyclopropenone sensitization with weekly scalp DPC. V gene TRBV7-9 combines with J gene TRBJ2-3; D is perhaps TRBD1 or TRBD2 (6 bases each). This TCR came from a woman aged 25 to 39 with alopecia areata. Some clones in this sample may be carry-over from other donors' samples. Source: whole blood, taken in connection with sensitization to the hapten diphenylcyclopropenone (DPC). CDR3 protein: CASTITGGTNTQYF. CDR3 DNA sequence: TGTGCCAGCACCATTACCGGGGGCACGAATACGCAGTATTTT.